These 20 T cell receptor beta chains came from one sample sequenced in a study of blood T cells in healthy people across ages. A second PCR, run for roughly 7 to 11 cycles, used a sample-barcoded 5' primer plus a J-beta primer mix. TCRdb re-derived calls from the 5' RACE reads in MiXCR, one entry per CDR3 protein. The table includes 750,000 to 950,000 distinct CDR3 sequences, 25% to 35% detected once. These data were also reused for a study on T cells of mothers and their children.

What was sequenced was blood. Every receptor here comes from a woman between 40 and 55 years old in good health.

The CDR3 DNA is TGTGCCAGCAGTGACTTTCCTAGCGGGGGGGGGTACGAGCAGTACTTC. It specifies CASSDFPSGGGYEQYF. The rearrangement joins TRBV6-1 to TRBJ2-4, with 12 bases matching TRBD2. Judging by the DNA end, TRBJ2-7 fits better; the J call may be wrong. The CDR3 is 16 amino acids. Germline CDR1 is MNHNS and CDR2 is SASEGT.

Comments on this clonotype: The CDR3 end shows no conserved phenylalanine or tryptophan, and so a read error is likely. V and J are TRBV6-5 and TRBJ1-4; D ambiguous. The V gene's germline CDR1 is MNHEY and CDR2 SVGAGI. V dropped 4 bases and J dropped 4 bases, with 7 bases sitting between them. This CDR3 spans 13 amino acids. The CDR3 is CASSSEVNEKLFC. CDR3 nucleotides: TGTGCCAGCAGTTCTGAGGTTAATGAAAAACTGTTTTGT.

The sample holds a few counts of this clonotype. V and J are TRBV6-1 and TRBJ2-2; 7 bases are shared with TRBD1. In germline, CDR1 is MNHNS, CDR2 SASEGT. The J segment lost 7 bases and the V segment lost 4 bases, leaving 12 bases of the junction unmatched. This CDR3 region has 16 residues. The CDR3 coding sequence is TGTGCCAGCAGTGGGCTGAGGACAGGTCGTGGCGGGGAGCTGTTTTTT. Translated, it gives CASSGLRTGRGGELFF.

The J gene is TRBJ1-1, the V gene TRBV3-1; no clear D. Trimming pared 0 bases from V and 6 bases from J, leaving 11 bases between. This CDR3 contains 14 residues. CDR1 is LGHDT and CDR2 is YNNKEL in the germline V gene (reference sequence). The CDR3 sequence is CASSQDGRVSEAFF. DNA of the CDR3: TGTGCCAGCAGCCAAGATGGTCGCGTTTCTGAAGCTTTCTTT.

The chain combines TRBV6-1 with TRBJ1-3; no firm D call. The CDR3 is 14 residues long. The germline gives CDR1 MNHNS, CDR2 SASEGT. V shed 0 bases and J shed 0 bases, with 3 bases lying between them. For the CDR3, the DNA is TGTGCCAGCAGTGAAGCGCTCTCTGGAAACACCATATATTTT. Translation: CASSEALSGNTIYF.

This clonotype was seen at least ten times. The V call is TRBV6-1, the J call TRBJ2-7; 7 nucleotides agree with TRBD1. The V and J ends lost 3 bases and 4 bases, in that order; junction bases with no gene match: 6. There are 14 residues in the CDR3. Germline CDR1 reads MNHNS; CDR2 reads SASEGT. The CDR3 DNA follows: TGTGCCAGCAGTGAGGACAGGCCGAGGTACGAGCAGTACTTC. Encoded protein: CASSEDRPRYEQYF.

The CDR3: CASTLGAGVANTEAFF. CDR3 DNA sequence: TGTGCCAGTACCCTAGGAGCAGGGGTGGCGAACACTGAAGCTTTCTTT. The chain combines TRBV19 with TRBJ1-1; D possibly corresponds to TRBD1 (6 bases). Germline values: CDR1 LNHDA, CDR2 SQIVND (reference sequence). Deletions cut 7 bases from V and 1 base from J, with 19 bases between. CDR3 size: 16 residues. Combining the CDR3 with reference TRBV19 and TRBJ1-1 gives the whole variable domain DGGITQSPKYLFRKEGQNVTLSCEQNLNHDAMYWYRQDPGQGLRLIYYSQIVNDFQKGDIAEGYSVSREKKESFPLTVTSAQKNPTAFYLCASTLGAGVANTEAFFGQGTRLTVV.

This clonotype was observed a few times. The rearrangement uses TRBV11-2 and TRBJ2-5; no clear D gene. The J call may be wrong; the DNA end is better matched by TRBJ2-7. CDR1 SGHAT and CDR2 FQNNGV come from the germline V gene. The CDR3 runs to 12 residues. The CDR3 DNA sequence: TGTGCCAGCACCCTATTTGAAGGCGAGCAGTACTTC. It translates to CASTLFEGEQYF.

In the case of this clonotype: A much larger clone is a single base away; this may be a read error. The chain has TRBV24-1 and TRBJ2-1; 7 bases are shared with TRBD1. CDR1 is KGHDR, CDR2 SFDVKD, per germline. The ends lost 3 bases at V and 13 bases at J; junction bases unmatched: 14. The CDR3 totals 15 residues. The CDR3 sequence is CATSDPDRVAETQFF. The CDR3 region has the DNA TGTGCCACCAGTGATCCCGACAGGGTAGCAGAGACCCAGTTCTTC.

V is TRBV7-2 and J is TRBJ1-4; 8 bases line up with TRBD1. This CDR3 region has 17 residues. CDR1 is SGHTA, CDR2 FQGNSA, per germline. The J segment lost 6 bases and the V segment lost 0 bases, leaving 9 bases of the junction unmatched. For the CDR3, the DNA is TGTGCCAGCAGCTTAGCTCTTCCCGGGACAGGACATGAAAAACTGTTTTTT. This encodes CASSLALPGTGHEKLFF.

The V gene is TRBV7-3, the J gene TRBJ2-3; TRBD1 matches at 12 bases. Germline loops: CDR1 SGHTA, CDR2 FQGTGA. The CDR3 spans 16 residues. J lost 6 bases, V lost 3 bases, and 7 bases had no gene match. Here the CDR3 reads CASSFLGTGGDDTQYF. The CDR3 nucleotides are TGTGCCAGCAGCTTCCTCGGGACAGGGGGCGACGATACGCAGTATTTT.

This clonotype was seen a few times. V and J are TRBV7-2 and TRBJ1-2; D ambiguous. This CDR3 is 16 amino acids long. Trimming took 0 bases from V and 6 from J, leaving 17 bases between them. Germline CDR1 and CDR2: SGHTA and FQGNSA. The CDR3 coding sequence is TGTGCCAGCAGCTTAGCCGGTGTGCAAGGGATTCATGGCTACACCTTC. Encoded protein: CASSLAGVQGIHGYTF. Supplemented by reference TRBV7-2 and TRBJ1-2, the full variable domain reads GAGVSQSPSNKVTEKGKDVELRCDPISGHTALYWYRQSLGQGLEFLIYFQGNSAPDKSGLPSDRFSAERTGGSVSTLTIQRTQQEDSAVYLCASSLAGVQGIHGYTFGSGTRLTVV.

To note about this clonotype: A much larger clone differs by one base, so this may be a read error. The J gene is TRBJ1-2, the V gene TRBV5-5; D is perhaps TRBD1 (5 bases). In germline, CDR1 is SGHKS, CDR2 YYEKEE (reference sequence). The CDR3 contains 14 residues. The CDR3 reads CVSSLRQGTSGYTF. The CDR3, as DNA: TGTGTCAGCAGCTTACGCCAGGGTACGAGTGGCTACACCTTC.

With respect to this clonotype: With a much larger clone just one base away, this may be a read error. This chain links TRBV29-1 with TRBJ1-4; 12 bases line up with TRBD1. CDR1 is SQVTM, CDR2 ANQGSEA, per germline. The CDR3 sequence is 14 residues long. The CDR3 DNA reads as TGCAACGCCTCCGCCGGGACAGGGGGCGAAAAACTGTTTTTT. Amino acid sequence: CNASAGTGGEKLFF.

This clonotype occurred many times. This chain joins TRBV2 and TRBJ2-4; perhaps TRBD1 as D (5 bases). The germline gives CDR1 SNHLY, CDR2 FYNNEI. This CDR3 has 14 residues. Trimming shortened V by 7 bases and J by 7 bases, and 17 bases separated the two germline ends. This CDR3 is CASTHPRNRNIQYF. The CDR3 DNA reads as TGTGCCAGCACCCACCCAAGGAACAGGAACATTCAGTACTTC.

For the CDR3, the DNA is TGTGCCAGCAGCTCAGGGGGCGGCGGGAACAATGAGCAGTTCTTC. This encodes CASSSGGGGNNEQFF. V and J are TRBV7-9 and TRBJ2-1; 8 bases map to TRBD1. The CDR3 runs 15 residues. Germline V CDR1 and CDR2: SEHNR, FQNEAQ (reference sequence). Germline trimming cut 4 bases from V and 5 bases from J; bases unmatched to any gene: 7.

As regards this clonotype: This may arise from a read error, as a much more abundant clone is one base away. The chain recombines TRBV7-3 with TRBJ2-5; 9 bases map to TRBD2. The CDR3 consists of 15 residues. Germline V lookup: CDR1 SGHTA, CDR2 FQGTGA. The CDR3, as DNA: TGTGCCAGCAGCTTACTAGCGGGGCCTCAAGAGACCCTGTACTTC. Translation: CASSLLAGPQETLYF.

This clonotype has more than one count but fewer than ten. The V call is TRBV27, the J call TRBJ1-2; TRBD1 aligns across 9 bases. Germline assignment: CDR1 MNHEY and CDR2 SMNVEV (reference sequence). The CDR3 has 15 amino acids. The junction had 8 bases not matched to a gene; V was cut back by 5 bases and J by 4 bases. The CDR3: CASSNGQGIVYGYTF. The CDR3 region has the DNA TGTGCCAGCAGTAATGGACAGGGGATTGTCTATGGCTACACCTTC.

This clonotype came up a few times. The genes are TRBV29-1 and TRBJ2-1; the match to TRBD2 covers 11 bases. The CDR3 totals 15 residues. The V and J ends lost 4 bases and 8 bases, in that order; junction bases with no gene match: 10. Germline V gene lookup returns CDR1 SQVTM and CDR2 ANQGSEA. The CDR3 spells CSVGEVTSGVDEQFF. The CDR3 bases are TGCAGCGTTGGAGAGGTGACTAGCGGGGTGGATGAGCAGTTCTTC.

A remark on this clonotype: One base away lies a much larger clone, so this may be a sequencing read error. The CDR3 sequence: CASRSSGGTDTQYF. The CDR3 DNA sequence: TGTGCCAGCAGGTCTAGCGGGGGCACAGATACGCAGTATTTT. The V call is TRBV12-3 or TRBV12-4, the J call TRBJ2-3; 9 nucleotides agree with TRBD2. This CDR3 comprises 14 residues. V was pared by 6 bases and J by 1 base, with 2 bases of the junction left unmatched.